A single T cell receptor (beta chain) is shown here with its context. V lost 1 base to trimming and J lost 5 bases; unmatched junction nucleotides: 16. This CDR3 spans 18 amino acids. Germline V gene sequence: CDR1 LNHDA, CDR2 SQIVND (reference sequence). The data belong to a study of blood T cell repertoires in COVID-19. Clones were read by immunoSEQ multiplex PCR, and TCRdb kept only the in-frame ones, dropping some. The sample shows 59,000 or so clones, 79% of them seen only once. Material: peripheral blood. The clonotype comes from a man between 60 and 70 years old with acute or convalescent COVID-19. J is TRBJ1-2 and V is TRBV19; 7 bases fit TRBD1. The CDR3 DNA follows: TGTGCCAGTAGTATAGTCGATCGGACAGGCCCAAGCAAATATGGCTACACCTTC. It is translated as CASSIVDRTGPSKYGYTF.